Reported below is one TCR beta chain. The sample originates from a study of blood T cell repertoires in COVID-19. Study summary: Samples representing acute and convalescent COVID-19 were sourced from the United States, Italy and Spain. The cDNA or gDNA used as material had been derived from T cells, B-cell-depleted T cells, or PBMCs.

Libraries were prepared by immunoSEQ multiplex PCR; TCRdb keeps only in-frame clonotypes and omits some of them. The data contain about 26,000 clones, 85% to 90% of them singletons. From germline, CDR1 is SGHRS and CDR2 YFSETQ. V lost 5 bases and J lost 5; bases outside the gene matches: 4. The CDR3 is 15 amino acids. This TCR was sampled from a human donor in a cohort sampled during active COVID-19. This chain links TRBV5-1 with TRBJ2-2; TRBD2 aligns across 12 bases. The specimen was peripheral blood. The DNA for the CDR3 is TGCGCCAGCAGGGCCGGGACTAGCGGGACCGGGGAGCTGTTTTTT. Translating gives CASRAGTSGTGELFF.